These 10 T cell receptor beta chains were all obtained from the same sample, sequenced in a study of cytomegalovirus exposure and HLA in healthy donors. The study ran its PCR with 60 Vbeta and 13 Jbeta primers. Using immunoSEQ multiplex PCR, the repertoire was profiled, and TCRdb retains in-frame clones only, with some absent. Here the sample spans around 76,000 clones, 70% being singletons. The specimen sequenced was PBMCs. The receptors originated from a woman in her forties or fifties in good health and CMV-seropositive.

Comments on this clone: Additional DNA sequences in this sample encode the identical CDR3. This chain connects TRBV10-3 to TRBJ1-1; 8 positions agree with TRBD1. Germline V gene lookup returns CDR1 ENHRY and CDR2 SYGVKD. This CDR3 has 13 residues. J was trimmed by 5 bases and V by 7 bases; bases with no gene match: 6. DNA for the CDR3: TGTGCCATCAAGATACAGGGGGATACTGAAGCTTTCTTT. It encodes CAIKIQGDTEAFF.

V usage is TRBV6-5 and J usage is TRBJ1-3; TRBD1 is a possible D gene (5 bases). The V gene's germline CDR1 is MNHEY and CDR2 SVGAGI. Trimming shortened V by 0 bases and J by 0 bases, and 9 bases separated the two germline ends. The CDR3 totals 16 residues. The CDR3 DNA reads as TGTGCCAGCAGTTACTCGGCGGACAACTCTGGAAACACCATATATTTT. Its translation is CASSYSADNSGNTIYF.

J is TRBJ2-2 and V is TRBV4-3, with 9 nucleotides matching TRBD2. The CDR3 totals 15 residues. Germline V gene sequence: CDR1 LGHNA, CDR2 YSLEER. V dropped 0 bases and J dropped 6; count of bases not matched to a gene: 2. CDR3 DNA sequence: TGCGCCAGCAGCCAAGATACTAGCGGGTCCGGGGAGCTGTTTTTT. Residues: CASSQDTSGSGELFF.

The chain carries TRBV5-1 and TRBJ2-1; TRBD2 aligns across 10 bases. This CDR3 is built from 18 residues. The junction had 16 bases not matched to a gene; V was cut back by 3 bases and J by 7 bases. In germline, CDR1 is SGHRS, CDR2 YFSETQ. CDR3 region: CASSSAGGSSGGTNEQFF. For the CDR3, the DNA is TGCGCCAGCAGCTCAGCGGGGGGTTCTAGCGGGGGAACGAATGAGCAGTTCTTC.

This clone was observed a handful of times. The chain combines TRBV7-2 with TRBJ1-2; D not certain. Germline V gene data show CDR1 as SGHTA and CDR2 as FQGNSA. The CDR3 is made up of 15 amino acids. Trimming shortened V by 1 base and J by 1 base, and 10 bases separated the two germline ends. The DNA of the CDR3 is TGTGCCAGCAGCTTAGTCGGGATTCTTAACTATGGCTACACCTTC. Amino acids: CASSLVGILNYGYTF. Full variable domain (outside the CDR3, taken from reference TRBV7-2 and TRBJ1-2): GAGVSQSPSNKVTEKGKDVELRCDPISGHTALYWYRQSLGQGLEFLIYFQGNSAPDKSGLPSDRFSAERTGGSVSTLTIQRTQQEDSAVYLCASSLVGILNYGYTFGSGTRLTVV.

This chain connects TRBV5-5 to TRBJ1-1, with 10 nucleotides matching TRBD1. This CDR3 is built from 18 residues. From germline, CDR1 is SGHKS and CDR2 YYEKEE (reference sequence). V trimming: 5 bases; J trimming: 3 bases; junction bases outside the gene matches: 16. For the CDR3, the DNA is TGTGCCAGCAGTTCCCTGGGACAGGGGAAACTACTGGACACTGAAGCTTTCTTT. This sequence encodes CASSSLGQGKLLDTEAFF.

Relative to its sample, this clone is medium-sized. V and J are TRBV5-4 and TRBJ2-4; 7 positions agree with TRBD1. Germline trimming cut 1 base from V and 5 bases from J; bases unmatched to any gene: 0. CDR1 and CDR2 (germline): SGHNT, YYREEE (reference sequence). The CDR3 runs 13 residues. CDR3 DNA sequence: TGTGCCAGCAGCTTGACAGGGGAAAACATTCAGTACTTC. This codes for CASSLTGENIQYF.

The rearrangement uses TRBV2 and TRBJ2-1; 9 positions match TRBD1. In germline, CDR1 is SNHLY, CDR2 FYNNEI. V shed 6 bases and J 7 bases; nucleotides not matched to a gene: 13. There are 16 residues in the CDR3. CDR3 nucleotides: TGTGCCAGCAGCTGGACAGGGGCCTCTTTTGAGAATGAGCAGTTCTTC. It codes for CASSWTGASFENEQFF.

This chain links TRBV30 with TRBJ2-7; maybe TRBD1 (6 bases). Germline V gives CDR1 GTSNPN, CDR2 SVGIG (reference sequence). This CDR3 is 14 amino acids long. V shed 0 bases and J shed 7 bases, with 16 bases lying between them. The CDR3 region has the DNA TGTGCCTGGAGTGTACAGGGCTCTTTCGGTGAGCAGTACTTC. It encodes CAWSVQGSFGEQYF.

The chain has TRBV11-2 and TRBJ2-1; possible D gene TRBD2, 7 bases. Trimming pared 3 bases from V and 5 bases from J, leaving 17 bases between. CDR1 and CDR2 (germline): SGHAT, FQNNGV. CDR3 size: 16 residues. In DNA form, the CDR3 reads TGTGCCAGCAGCTTTCCGGGGGGCAGCTTCCACAATGAGCAGTTCTTC. It encodes CASSFPGGSFHNEQFF. The full variable domain, in which reference TRBV11-2 and TRBJ2-1 provide the parts outside the CDR3, is EAGVAQSPRYKIIEKRQSVAFWCNPISGHATLYWYQQILGQGPKLLIQFQNNGVVDDSQLPKDRFSAERLKGVDSTLKIQPAKLEDSAVYLCASSFPGGSFHNEQFFGPGTRLTVL.